This entry describes one T cell receptor (beta chain). Ten or more counts support this clonotype. Its recognized antigen is unknown. It has no much larger one-base neighbor in the sample; base qualities were not kept. Libraries of naive CD8 T cells were generated from around 20,000 to 990,000 sorted cells, with 10%, 30% or 50% of the purified RNA used. Naive CD8 T cells were FACS-sorted as CD8+CD4-CCR7+CD45RA+ on a BD FACSAria II into RLT Plus buffer. To test detection sensitivity, Jurkat RNA equivalent to ten TCR copies was spiked into samples of about 19,000-1,000,000 naive CD8 T cells. Enrichment of CD8 T cells was done with RosetteSep CD8+ T Cell Enrichment Cocktail plus Ficoll-Paque, and ACK red cell lysis came afterward. The data stem from a study of molecular identifiers for immune sequencing clone quantification listed by TCRdb under 2018. Regarding the complete study: For a replicate experiment, RNA from roughly 20,000 or 100,000 naive CD8 T cells was divided into five aliquots, and four of the five aliquots were sequenced. This methods study used CD8 T cells to benchmark TCR RNA copy counting and molecular-identifier clustering-based TCR repertoire sequencing (MIDCIRS).

The library was made by PCR. Sequencing was carried out with a NextSeq 500. Bulk TCR libraries were generated as previously described, with the TCR primers listed in Table S5 used. Purification of total RNA was performed with the Qiagen AllPrep DNA/RNA kit. Before any analysis, reads coming from multiple sequencing runs of the same library were combined into one pool. The original methods were these. Reads were retained only if an exact TCR constant sequence was present, and the retained reads were trimmed to 150 nt and grouped according to their 12-nt molecular barcodes. Reads in each barcode group were sub-clustered using a 15% Levenshtein threshold, and a quality-weighted consensus sequence was built for each RNA molecule. Non-functional sequences were excluded, and lower-count sequences lying one edit away from another sequence were also excluded. Based on fitting two negative binomial distributions, any barcode sub-cluster with under 20% of the maximum read count was discarded. The public reads were reprocessed in TCRdb via fastp at Q25 and MiXCR, keeping in-frame beta chains. Records with the same CDR3 protein are collapsed into one entry carrying the most frequent genes and DNA. It is TCRdb's table, rather than the study itself, that gives the V and J calls and clone size. Recorded for this sample are hundreds of thousands of distinct CDR3 sequences; around 25% of them occurred a single time. The leading ten clones occupy 0.78% of the sample.

Measured from the cysteine to the phenylalanine, the CDR3 is 15 residues long. CDR3 DNA is the only sequence kept; it has 45 bases, read in frame from the first base. Between the V and J ends, shortened by 5 bases and 4 bases respectively, the junction contains 15 bases. Paper-wide results and their limitations: Without barcode sub-clustering, chimeric consensus sequences inflated TCR diversity; chimeras reached as high as 47%. Naive libraries contained spiked-in Jurkat TCR RNA (around eleven copies' worth), which is not part of the donor repertoire. Clones above 20 RNA copies held over 97% of molecules in CMV-specific effector cells but under 1% in naive cells. Modeling gave about 3.2 recovered TCR RNA copies per cell versus approximately 9 by digital PCR, implying around 31% capture efficiency. Spiked-in Jurkat TCR RNA equal to a single cell's worth was reported to be detectable even within 1,100,000 naive CD8 T cells. Highly expanded clone sizes could be underestimated because identical TCR molecules may share a barcode.

The receptor was derived from a human donor in good health. Some libraries in this study had Jurkat cell RNA spiked in. The sequenced sample consisted of naive CD8+ T cells from blood, with Jurkat cell RNA spiked in. The label giving this sample's cell subset or site can be read as: FACS-sorted CD8+CD4-CCR7+CD45RA+ naive T cells. The rearranged segments are TRBV12-3 or TRBV12-4 and TRBJ2-1; possibly the D gene is TRBD2, per 6 matching bases. At the DNA level, the sequence is TGTGCCAGCAGTCCCGACGGGAGCCCTTACAATGAGCAGTTCTTC. Translated, this is CASSPDGSPYNEQFF.